This entry concerns a single TCR beta chain. This sample is part of a study of blood T cell repertoires in COVID-19. In the study overall: Sites in the United States, Italy and Spain provided acute and convalescent COVID-19 samples. T cells, B-cell-depleted T cells, or PBMCs provided the cDNA or gDNA that served as material.

In the original analysis: Reference gene primer amplification gave nucleated cell count estimates. Sequencing was performed with immunoSEQ multiplex PCR; in TCRdb, only in-frame clones are kept and a portion is missing. D and trimming come from the DNA, and the V and J calls and clone size come from that table. Among roughly 150,000 clones listed, approximately 91% were seen once. The sequencing input was peripheral blood. The source is a man younger than 30 with acute or convalescent COVID-19.

The CDR3 loop is CASSWQGKNTEAFF. DNA of the CDR3: TGTGCCAGCTCATGGCAGGGAAAGAACACTGAAGCTTTCTTT. The J gene is TRBJ1-1, the V gene TRBV6-5; D perhaps matches TRBD1 (5 bases). The V and J ends lost 8 bases and 1 base respectively, with 14 bases between them. In germline, CDR1 is MNHEY, CDR2 SVGAGI. The CDR3 totals 14 residues.